This entry concerns a single TCR beta chain. This specimen belongs to a study of early T cells in non-severe SARS-CoV-2 infection. TCRdb analysed the 5' RACE reads with MiXCR anew, one entry per CDR3 protein. The repertoire holds 80,000 or so distinct CDR3 sequences, with more than 13% as singletons. Germline CDR1 and CDR2: MNHEY and SVGAGI. The CDR3 is 18 amino acids. V was shortened by 6 bases and J by 0 bases, with 24 bases between the two germline ends. V is TRBV6-5 and J is TRBJ2-7; D is perhaps TRBD1 (6 bases). The sequenced material came from whole blood. This TCR derives from an adult who was a healthcare worker with PCR-confirmed SARS-CoV-2 infection or an uninfected control (not recorded which). CDR3 region: CASRAAGYHGGNSYEQYF. The CDR3 DNA sequence: TGTGCCAGCAGAGCGGCAGGGTACCATGGGGGCAACTCCTACGAGCAGTACTTC.